Included here is one TCR beta chain sequence, with context. This table comes from immunoSEQ multiplex PCR, and its TCRdb copy is limited to in-frame clones, with some not included. Among 2 million or so clones listed, about 95% were seen once. This sample is part of a study of shared clonotypes between healthy human individuals. Study as a whole: Researchers assigned three CD4 naive, three CD4 memory, two CD8 naive and one CD8 memory plate to each donor.

This CDR3 is built from 14 residues. Germline CDR1 reads MNHEY; CDR2 reads SVGAGI. The V end was cut by 10 bases, the J end by 9 bases, with 24 bases between. The clonotype originates from a young man in good health. Sequenced sample: naive CD4+ T cells sorted from blood. The subset was: CD45RA+ positively selected. The chain couples TRBV6-5 to TRBJ2-5; D may match TRBD1 or TRBD2 (6 bases each). CDR3 amino acids: CATYGGPGLAAQYF. The CDR3 DNA reads TGTGCCACATACGGGGGCCCGGGTTTGGCGGCCCAGTACTTC.